Given below is one T cell receptor beta chain in context. The record originates from a study of T cell clones after liver transplantation. Clones were read by immunoSEQ multiplex PCR, and TCRdb kept only the in-frame ones, dropping some. The sample lists about 74,000 clones, about 80% occurring once. The CDR3 has 15 amino acids. CDR1 and CDR2 from the germline V gene are KGHSH and LQKENI. V lost 0 bases, J lost 4 bases, and 9 bases lay in between. This material consisted of CD4+ T cells from blood, taken before liver transplant. The chain joins TRBV18 to TRBJ1-4; D perhaps matches TRBD1 (5 bases). The receptor was derived from a human donor who received a liver transplant. This CDR3 is CASSPPQGHNEKLFF. The CDR3 DNA reads as TGTGCCAGCTCACCACCGCAGGGCCATAATGAAAAACTGTTTTTT.